The 13 T cell receptor beta chains given below trace back to one sample, sequenced in a study of CD8+CD57+ T cells in acquired aplastic anemia. Genomic DNA served as template for TCR beta VDJ and CDR3 profiling. TCRdb re-called the reads with MiXCR, one entry per CDR3 protein. The sample has 150,000 to 200,000 distinct CDR3 sequences, about half seen once. By flow cytometry, patients selected for sequencing had shown an expansion of CD8+CD57+ cells. Sequenced material: sorted CD4+, CD8+, or CD8+CD57+ T cells (not recorded which) from PBMCs. The source is a human donor with aplastic anemia.

This clonotype was counted a single time. The CDR3 bases are TGTGCCAGCAGCACGACAGGGGGCCAATACGAGCAGTACTTC. Amino acid sequence: CASSTTGGQYEQYF. This chain joins TRBV7-2 and TRBJ2-7; TRBD1 matches 10 bases. Germline assignment: CDR1 SGHTA and CDR2 FQGNSA. CDR3 length: 14 amino acids. V lost 5 bases and J lost 4; bases outside the gene matches: 5.

In this sample, this clonotype turned up many times. This CDR3 is CASSLLAGVYNEQFF. The DNA of the CDR3 is TGTGCCAGCAGCTTACTAGCGGGGGTTTACAATGAGCAGTTCTTC. The V gene is TRBV7-9, the J gene TRBJ2-1; TRBD2 matches 10 bases. The CDR3 extends over 15 amino acids. V gave up 2 bases and J gave up 4 bases; unmatched junction bases: 2. Germline CDR1 is SEHNR and CDR2 is FQNEAQ (reference sequence).

The V and J genes are TRBV20-1 and TRBJ2-1, with 13 bases identical to TRBD2. The CDR3 length is 15 residues. Germline CDR1 DFQATT, CDR2 SNEGSKA (reference sequence). V gave up 7 bases and J gave up 8 bases; unmatched junction bases: 11. The DNA for the CDR3 is TGCAGTGAGGAACTAGCGGGAGGGAAAGGGCATGAGCAGTTCTTC. Its translation: CSEELAGGKGHEQFF.

V is TRBV7-3 and J is TRBJ1-1; D is unresolved. The germline V and J ends were trimmed by 5 bases and 3 bases, with 10 bases remaining between them. CDR3 size: 13 residues. The germline V gene encodes CDR1 SGHTA and CDR2 FQGTGA. The CDR3 is CASSHGKDTEAFF. Written as DNA, the CDR3 is TGTGCCAGCAGCCACGGGAAAGACACTGAAGCTTTCTTT.

The chain carries TRBV15 and TRBJ1-6; D perhaps matches TRBD1 (5 bases). Trimming pared 0 bases from V and 9 bases from J, leaving 12 bases between. The CDR3 spans 15 residues. The germline V gene encodes CDR1 LNHNV and CDR2 YYDKDF (reference sequence). CDR3 sequence: CATSRDPGGGSPLHF. The CDR3 bases are TGTGCCACCAGCAGAGATCCTGGGGGAGGTTCACCCCTCCACTTT.

The chain is built from TRBV7-9 and TRBJ2-7, with D unresolved. Trimming removed 3 bases from V and 2 bases from J, with 8 bases in between. There are 13 residues in the CDR3. CDR1 and CDR2 (germline): SEHNR, FQNEAQ (reference sequence). The CDR3 DNA is TGTGCCAGCAGCTTCTACAGCACCTACGAGCAGTACTTC. Its translation is CASSFYSTYEQYF. Supplemented by reference TRBV7-9 and TRBJ2-7, the full variable domain reads DTGVSQNPRHKITKRGQNVTFRCDPISEHNRLYWYRQTLGQGPEFLTYFQNEAQLEKSRLLSDRFSAERPKGSFSTLEIQRTEQGDSAMYLCASSFYSTYEQYFGPGTRLTVT.

Only a few counts were recorded for this clonotype. The chain couples TRBV10-3 to TRBJ2-3; a weak D match, TRBD2 (5 bases). V lost 7 bases to trimming and J lost 6 bases, with 11 bases between them. From germline, CDR1 is ENHRY and CDR2 SYGVKD. The CDR3 has 12 amino acids. The CDR3 protein is CAITDYPDTQYF. CDR3 bases: TGTGCCATCACCGACTACCCGGATACGCAGTATTTT.

DNA for the CDR3: TGCAGTGCTAGAGTAGGGGCTGGGAACACTGAAGCTTTCTTT. This encodes CSARVGAGNTEAFF. V is TRBV20-1 and J is TRBJ1-1; the D gene is possibly TRBD1 (5 bases). Trimming pared 1 base from V and 1 base from J, leaving 10 bases between. The CDR3 runs to 14 residues. Per germline, CDR1 DFQATT and CDR2 SNEGSKA (reference sequence).

This clonotype was found many times. In DNA, the CDR3 is TGTGCCACCCAGGGGCCGGGACAGTACGGTTCACCCCTCCACTTT. Translated, it gives CATQGPGQYGSPLHF. The J gene is TRBJ1-6, the V gene TRBV3-1, with TRBD1 matching over 7 bases. Germline CDR1 is LGHDT and CDR2 is YNNKEL (reference sequence). Unmatched junction bases numbered 15, after V lost 10 bases and J lost 9 bases. This CDR3 has 15 residues.

V and J are TRBV11-2 and TRBJ1-1, with 11 bases aligning to TRBD1. CDR1 and CDR2 (germline): SGHAT, FQNNGV. The V and J ends lost 4 bases and 4 bases, in that order; junction bases with no gene match: 11. CDR3 size: 17 residues. This CDR3 is CASSYKPGQGVRTEAFF. As DNA, the CDR3 is TGTGCCAGCAGCTACAAGCCGGGACAGGGGGTCCGCACTGAAGCTTTCTTT.

This clonotype was picked up a small number of times. A much larger clone differs from this one at a single base, so this may be a read error. Here the CDR3 omits its conserved ending phenylalanine or tryptophan, so a read error is the likely source. V and J are TRBV11-2 and TRBJ1-1; D remains unclear. In germline, CDR1 is SGHAT, CDR2 FQNNGV. V lost 5 bases, J lost 0 bases, and 7 bases lay in between. CDR3 length: 13 amino acids. This CDR3 is CASSRGLNTEAFL. The CDR3 bases are TGTGCCAGCAGCCGAGGACTGAACACTGAAGCTTTCCTT.

The gene calls are TRBV10-3 and TRBJ1-5, with TRBD1 matching over 7 bases. The CDR3 contains 16 residues. The ends lost 10 bases at V and 1 base at J; junction bases unmatched: 13. Germline CDR1 reads ENHRY; CDR2 reads SYGVKD. CDR3 in DNA: TGTGCCAGCAAAACCACAGGGGCCCAGAGCAATCAGCCCCAGCATTTT. This encodes CASKTTGAQSNQPQHF.

The rearrangement joins TRBV7-2 to TRBJ2-7; no clear D gene. Germline CDR1 is SGHTA and CDR2 is FQGNSA. There are 13 residues in the CDR3. V lost 1 base to trimming and J lost 7 bases, with 11 bases between them. The DNA for the CDR3 is TGTGCCAGCAGCTTAGTTGGGGTCAATGAGCAGTACTTC. Protein product: CASSLVGVNEQYF.